The 4 T cell receptor beta chains in this list originate from one sample, sequenced in a study of cytomegalovirus exposure and HLA in healthy donors (dated by TCRdb to 2017 to 2019). The library was obtained by the immunoSEQ multiplex PCR assay. The source is immuneACCESS, and TCRdb retained only in-frame sequences with V and J called. Part of the clones is not carried over; for the studies checked, unresolved V genes explain less than half of this, and the remainder is unexplained. The table for this sample lists some 110,000 clones; more than 70% of them were counted only once. Roughly 5.3% of the sample belongs to the ten largest clones. The specimen was PBMCs. These TCRs come from a man younger than 35 in good health and CMV-seronegative.

This rearrangement joins TRBV5-1 to TRBJ2-3; the D gene is possibly TRBD1 (5 bases). V was trimmed by 1 base and J by 6 bases, leaving 21 bases between them. Looked up from germline, CDR1 is SGHRS and CDR2 is YFSETQ. This CDR3 region has 17 residues. CDR3 in DNA: TGCGCCAGCAGCTTGAATACTCCAGGGTTTTTGGACGATACGCAGTATTTT. Amino acid sequence: CASSLNTPGFLDDTQYF.

The rearrangement links TRBV7-2 to TRBJ2-5; 10 bases map to TRBD1. Germline V gives CDR1 SGHTA, CDR2 FQGNSA. The CDR3 runs to 14 residues. V trimming: 3 bases; J trimming: 4 bases; junction bases outside the gene matches: 2. Here the CDR3 DNA reads TGTGCCAGCAGCTTGACAGGGGGCGCAGAGACCCAGTACTTC. Protein sequence: CASSLTGGAETQYF.

DNA of the CDR3: TGTGCCAGCGATGGGACTAGAATTCGGGGACCCAATGAGCAGTTCTTC. Amino acid sequence: CASDGTRIRGPNEQFF. The V gene is TRBV2, the J gene TRBJ2-1; TRBD2 matches at 8 bases. The CDR3 totals 16 residues. Germline V gene sequence: CDR1 SNHLY, CDR2 FYNNEI. V trimming: 8 bases; J trimming: 6 bases; junction bases outside the gene matches: 15.

The genes are TRBV29-1 and TRBJ1-1, with no clear D. Per the germline V gene, CDR1 is SQVTM and CDR2 is ANQGSEA. CDR3 size: 15 residues. V lost 1 base to trimming and J lost 4 bases, with 16 bases between them. The CDR3 reads CSVEAEGPGTTEAFF. The CDR3 nucleotides read TGCAGCGTTGAAGCGGAGGGCCCGGGAACCACTGAAGCTTTCTTT.